Following are 11 T cell receptor beta chains from one sample sequenced in a study of blood T cells in healthy people across ages. Primed by a sample-barcoded 5' primer and a J-beta primer mix, a second PCR proceeded for 7 to 11 cycles. From the 5' RACE reads, TCRdb called clonotypes with MiXCR, one entry per CDR3 protein. The sample consists of 850,000 to 1,000,000 distinct CDR3 sequences, around 49% of them appearing once. What was sequenced was blood. The receptors come from a man aged 25 to 40 in good health.

The CDR3 coding sequence is TGTGCCAGCAGCCATTCCTCGGGGGACAGGGTTACGAAGACCCAGTACTTC. This sequence encodes CASSHSSGDRVTKTQYF. The chain employs TRBV3-1 and TRBJ2-7; TRBD1 matches at 9 bases. The J call is doubtful: the DNA matches TRBJ2-5 better. The CDR3 has 17 amino acids. CDR1 and CDR2 (germline): LGHDT, YNNKEL (reference sequence).

The rearrangement links TRBV27 to TRBJ1-1, with 8 bases lining up with TRBD1. This CDR3 is built from 13 residues. Germline V CDR1 and CDR2: MNHEY, SMNVEV (reference sequence). Germline trimming cut 7 bases from V and 2 bases from J; bases unmatched to any gene: 3. The chain's CDR3 is CASTTGVNTEAFF. The CDR3 nucleotides are TGTGCCAGCACGACAGGGGTTAACACTGAAGCTTTCTTT.

This clonotype has just a few counts. CDR3 in amino acids: CASTNWARTRTDTQYF. Written as DNA, the CDR3 is TGTGCCAGCACTAACTGGGCGAGGACTCGCACAGATACGCAGTATTTT. The chain uses TRBV6-6 and TRBJ2-3; perhaps TRBD2 as D (5 bases). Germline V CDR1 and CDR2: MNHNY, SVGAGI (reference sequence). V lost 7 bases and J 1 base, leaving 18 bases between the germline ends. The CDR3 loop spans 16 amino acids.

This clonotype was seen ten or more times. The V call is TRBV29-1, the J call TRBJ2-7; possibly TRBD1 for D (5 bases). CDR1 and CDR2 from the germline V gene are SQVTM and ANQGSEA. The CDR3 sequence is 12 residues long. The CDR3 is CSGAWGSNEQYF. Here the CDR3 DNA reads TGCAGTGGGGCGTGGGGTTCTAACGAGCAGTACTTC.

This rearrangement joins TRBV28 to TRBJ2-4, with D perhaps TRBD2 (6 bases). Gene TRBJ2-5 matches the end of the DNA better, so the J call may be wrong. This CDR3 has 17 amino acids. Germline-derived CDR1 and CDR2 are MDHEN and SYDVKM. CDR3 region: CASSPLRLGDYQETQYF. The CDR3 DNA is TGTGCCAGCAGTCCGCTCCGCCTTGGGGACTACCAAGAGACCCAGTACTTC.

In DNA, the CDR3 is TGCAGCGTAAAACAGGCAGGGGGAGGGAACACTGAAGCTTTCTTT. Its translation is CSVKQAGGGNTEAFF. The rearrangement uses TRBV29-1 and TRBJ1-1; TRBD1 agrees at 7 bases. Germline lookup yields CDR1 SQVTM and CDR2 ANQGSEA. Losses at the gene ends were 6 bases for V and 1 base for J; bases not matched to a gene: 11. The CDR3 extends over 15 amino acids.

This chain uses TRBV6-5 with TRBJ2-5; D unresolved. The ends were cut back, 3 bases at V and 1 base at J, with 6 bases in the middle. Germline-derived CDR1 and CDR2 are MNHEY and SVGAGI. The CDR3 loop spans 13 amino acids. The CDR3 nucleotides read TGTGCCAGCAGTTATGGCTTCCAAGAGACCCAGTACTTC. Its translation is CASSYGFQETQYF.

In this sample, this clonotype turned up a few times. CDR3 sequence reads: CASTDPGGLHSYEQYF. The DNA of the CDR3 is TGTGCCAGCACCGATCCCGGGGGACTGCACTCCTACGAGCAGTACTTC. The chain combines TRBV6-2 or TRBV6-3 with TRBJ2-7; maybe TRBD2 (6 bases). Germline V gene data show CDR1 as MNHEY and CDR2 as SVGEGT. Between the trimmed V and J ends, which lost 7 bases and 0 bases, there was a span of 19 bases. The CDR3 loop spans 16 amino acids.

This clonotype was observed a handful of times. The chain links TRBV29-1 to TRBJ2-3; D might be TRBD1 (5 bases). Per germline, CDR1 SQVTM and CDR2 ANQGSEA. V was pared by 7 bases and J by 3 bases, with 17 bases between. The CDR3 has 14 residues. CDR3 region: CSADSARITDTQYF. In nucleotides, the CDR3 is TGCAGCGCTGACAGCGCCAGAATAACAGATACGCAGTATTTT.

This clonotype was observed a few times. The genes are TRBV12-3 or TRBV12-4 and TRBJ1-2; D is possibly TRBD1 (5 bases). Deletions cut 1 base from V and 7 bases from J, with 13 bases between. The CDR3 is made up of 14 amino acids. The chain's CDR3 is CASSLESRVGGYTF. The CDR3 DNA reads as TGTGCCAGCAGTTTAGAGTCCAGGGTGGGTGGCTACACCTTC.

This rearrangement joins TRBV7-2 to TRBJ1-5; D is ambiguous. Germline-derived CDR1 and CDR2 are SGHTA and FQGNSA. CDR3 length equals 15 residues. Trimming took off 1 base at V and 0 bases at J, with 7 bases between the two ends. CDR3 sequence reads: CASSLGPDSNQPQHF. The CDR3 nucleotides are TGTGCCAGCAGCTTAGGGCCAGATAGCAATCAGCCCCAGCATTTT. The complete variable domain, with remaining parts taken from reference TRBV7-2 and TRBJ1-5, reads GAGVSQSPSNKVTEKGKDVELRCDPISGHTALYWYRQSLGQGLEFLIYFQGNSAPDKSGLPSDRFSAERTGGSVSTLTIQRTQQEDSAVYLCASSLGPDSNQPQHFGDGTRLSIL.